Listed below are T cell receptor beta chains from one sample, sequenced in a study of T cells of healthy individuals. Each CDR3 protein gets one entry after TCRdb re-called the 5' RACE reads with MiXCR. The sample shows tens of thousands of distinct CDR3 sequences, 15% to 20% of them seen only once. All receptors come from a human donor in good health. CDR3s include the opening cysteine and the closing phenylalanine or tryptophan. Some rows mark clone size as missing; the rest say once, few, many or name a class of expanded clone.

TRBV7-2	NA	TRBJ1-5	CASSLEQGQGARNQPQHF
TRBV18	many	TRBJ2-3	CASSLTGTSDTDTQYF
TRBV30	few	TRBJ2-3	CAWSPPGLAGWQYF
TRBV14	NA	TRBJ2-3	CASSQVGVLHTDTQYF
TRBV6-6	few	TRBJ2-5	CASSQYRGAETQYF
TRBV4-1	few	TRBJ2-1	CASSQERGWGGSYNEQFF
TRBV6-5	few	TRBJ1-1	CASSYSGTGGKWNTEAFF
TRBV28	many	TRBJ1-4	CASSLLQGEKLFF
TRBV2	NA	TRBJ2-1	CASSGRIARSYNEQFF
TRBV7-2	few	TRBJ2-3	CASSRTSGSRADTQYF
TRBV2	NA	TRBJ2-5	CASSEGSYMQETQYF
TRBV7-9	few	TRBJ2-3	CASPLDNQLAQYF
TRBV2	few	TRBJ2-1	CATARLAGGNEQFF
TRBV4-2	many	TRBJ2-3	CASSQEGRETDTQYF
TRBV12-5	many	TRBJ2-2	CASGEGDTRYITGELFF